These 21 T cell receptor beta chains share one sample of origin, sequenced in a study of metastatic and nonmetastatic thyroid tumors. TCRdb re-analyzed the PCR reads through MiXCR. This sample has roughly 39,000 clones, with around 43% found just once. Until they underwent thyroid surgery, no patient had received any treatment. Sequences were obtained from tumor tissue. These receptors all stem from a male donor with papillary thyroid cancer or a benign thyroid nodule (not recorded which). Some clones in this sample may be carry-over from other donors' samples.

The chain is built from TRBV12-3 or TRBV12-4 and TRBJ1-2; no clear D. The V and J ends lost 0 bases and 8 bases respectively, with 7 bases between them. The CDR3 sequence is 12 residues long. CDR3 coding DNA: TGTGCCAGCAGTTTAGCGGCTTACGGCTACACCTTC. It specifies CASSLAAYGYTF.

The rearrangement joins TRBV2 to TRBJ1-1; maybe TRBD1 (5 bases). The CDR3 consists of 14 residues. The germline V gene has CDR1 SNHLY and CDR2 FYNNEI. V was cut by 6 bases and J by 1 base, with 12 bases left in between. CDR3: CASSPGGENTEAFF. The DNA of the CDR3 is TGTGCCAGCAGCCCTGGGGGGGAGAACACTGAAGCTTTCTTT.

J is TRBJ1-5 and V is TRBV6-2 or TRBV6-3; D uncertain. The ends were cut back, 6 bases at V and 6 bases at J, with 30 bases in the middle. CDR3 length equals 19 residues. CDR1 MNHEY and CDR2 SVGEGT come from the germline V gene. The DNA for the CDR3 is TGTGCCAGCAGACGGATAACAGACAAGACTTTAGGGTTATTTCAGCCCCAGCATTTT. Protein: CASRRITDKTLGLFQPQHF.

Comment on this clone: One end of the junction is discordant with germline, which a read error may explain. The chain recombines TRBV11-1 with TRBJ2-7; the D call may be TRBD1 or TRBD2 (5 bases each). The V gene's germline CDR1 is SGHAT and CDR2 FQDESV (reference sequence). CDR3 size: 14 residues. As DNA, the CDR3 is TGTGCCATCAGCTTCGGGACGCCCGCCTACGAGCAGTACTTC. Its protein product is CAISFGTPAYEQYF.

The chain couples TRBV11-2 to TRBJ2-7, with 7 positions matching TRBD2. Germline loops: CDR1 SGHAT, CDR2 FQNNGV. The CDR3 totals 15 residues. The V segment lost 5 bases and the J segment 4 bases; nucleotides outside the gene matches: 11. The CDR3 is CASSPWVRESYEQYF. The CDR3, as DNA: TGTGCCAGCAGCCCCTGGGTGCGGGAGTCATACGAGCAGTACTTC.

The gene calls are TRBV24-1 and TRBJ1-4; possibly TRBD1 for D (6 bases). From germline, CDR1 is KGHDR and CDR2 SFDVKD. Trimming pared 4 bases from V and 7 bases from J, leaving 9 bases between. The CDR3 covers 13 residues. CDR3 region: CATSEQGGEKLFF. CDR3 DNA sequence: TGTGCCACCAGTGAACAGGGTGGTGAAAAACTGTTTTTT.

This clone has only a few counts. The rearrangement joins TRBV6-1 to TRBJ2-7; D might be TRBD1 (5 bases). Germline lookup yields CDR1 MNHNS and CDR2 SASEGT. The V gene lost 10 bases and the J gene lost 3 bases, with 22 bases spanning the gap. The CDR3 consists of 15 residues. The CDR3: CATEDSPGHLYEQYF. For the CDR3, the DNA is TGTGCCACCGAAGACAGCCCGGGTCACCTCTACGAGCAGTACTTC.

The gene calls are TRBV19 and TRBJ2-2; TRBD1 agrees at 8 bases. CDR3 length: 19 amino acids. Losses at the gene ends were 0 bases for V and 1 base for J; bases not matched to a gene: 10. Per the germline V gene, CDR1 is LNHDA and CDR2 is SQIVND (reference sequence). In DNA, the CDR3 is TGTGCCAGTAGTATAGATTTTGTTCTCGGGACAGGGAACACCGGGGAGCTGTTTTTT. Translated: CASSIDFVLGTGNTGELFF. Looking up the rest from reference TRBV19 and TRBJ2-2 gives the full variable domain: DGGITQSPKYLFRKEGQNVTLSCEQNLNHDAMYWYRQDPGQGLRLIYYSQIVNDFQKGDIAEGYSVSREKKESFPLTVTSAQKNPTAFYLCASSIDFVLGTGNTGELFFGEGSRLTVL.

In DNA, the CDR3 is TGTGCCAGCAGACAGGGGGCCTACGAGCAGTACTTC. Protein product: CASRQGAYEQYF. The chain couples TRBV6-1 to TRBJ2-7; 8 nucleotides align to TRBD1. This CDR3 is built from 12 residues. Germline CDR1 MNHNS, CDR2 SASEGT. Trimming removed 6 bases from V and 2 bases from J; junction bases left unmatched: 0.

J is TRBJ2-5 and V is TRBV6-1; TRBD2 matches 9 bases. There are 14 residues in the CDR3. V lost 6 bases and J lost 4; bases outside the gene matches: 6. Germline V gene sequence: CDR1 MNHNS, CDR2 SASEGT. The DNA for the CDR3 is TGTGCCAGCAGCTGGACTAGCGCGGCAGAGACCCAGTACTTC. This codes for CASSWTSAAETQYF.

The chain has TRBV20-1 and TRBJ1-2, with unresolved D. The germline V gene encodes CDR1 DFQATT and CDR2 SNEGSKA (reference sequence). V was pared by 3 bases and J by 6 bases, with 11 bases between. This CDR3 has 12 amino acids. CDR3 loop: CSARGVGNGYTF. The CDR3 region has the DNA TGCAGTGCTAGGGGAGTCGGGAATGGCTACACCTTC.

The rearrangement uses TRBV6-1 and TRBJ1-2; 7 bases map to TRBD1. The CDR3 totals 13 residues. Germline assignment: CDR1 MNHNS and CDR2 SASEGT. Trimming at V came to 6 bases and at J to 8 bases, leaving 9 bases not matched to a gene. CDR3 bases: TGTGCCAGCAGGAACAGGGGAGGGGGAGGCTACACCTTC. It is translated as CASRNRGGGGYTF.

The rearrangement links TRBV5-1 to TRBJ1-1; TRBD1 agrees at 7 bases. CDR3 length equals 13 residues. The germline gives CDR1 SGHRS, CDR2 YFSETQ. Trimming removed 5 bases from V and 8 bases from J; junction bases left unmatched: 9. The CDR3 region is CASRSTGANEAFF. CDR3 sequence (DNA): TGCGCCAGCAGGTCCACAGGGGCAAACGAAGCTTTCTTT. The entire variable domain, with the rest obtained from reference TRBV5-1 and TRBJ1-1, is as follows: KAGVTQTPRYLIKTRGQQVTLSCSPISGHRSVSWYQQTPGQGLQFLFEYFSETQRNKGNFPGRFSGRQFSNSRSEMNVSTLELGDSALYLCASRSTGANEAFFGQGTRLTVV.

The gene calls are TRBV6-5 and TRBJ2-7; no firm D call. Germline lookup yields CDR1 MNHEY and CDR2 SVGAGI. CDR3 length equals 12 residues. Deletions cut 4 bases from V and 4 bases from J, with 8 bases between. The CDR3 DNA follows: TGTGCCAGCAGTTTAAGGCTGTACGAGCAGTACTTC. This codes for CASSLRLYEQYF.

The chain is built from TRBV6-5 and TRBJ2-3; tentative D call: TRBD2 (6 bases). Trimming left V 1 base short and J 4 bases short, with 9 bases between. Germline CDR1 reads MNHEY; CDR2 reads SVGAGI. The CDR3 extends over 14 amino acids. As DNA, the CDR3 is TGTGCCAGCAGTTACTTGCGGGGCTCAGATACGCAGTATTTT. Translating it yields CASSYLRGSDTQYF.

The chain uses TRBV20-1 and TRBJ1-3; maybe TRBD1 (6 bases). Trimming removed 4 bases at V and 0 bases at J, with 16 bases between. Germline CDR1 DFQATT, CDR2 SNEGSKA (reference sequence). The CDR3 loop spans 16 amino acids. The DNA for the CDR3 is TGCAGTGCTACAGGGGTGCCCGGAACCTCTGGAAACACCATATATTTT. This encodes CSATGVPGTSGNTIYF.

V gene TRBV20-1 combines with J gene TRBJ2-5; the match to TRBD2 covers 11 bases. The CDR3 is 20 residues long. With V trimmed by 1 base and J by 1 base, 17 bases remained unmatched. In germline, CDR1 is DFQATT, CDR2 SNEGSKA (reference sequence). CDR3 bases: TGCAGTGCTAGAGGGGGCTCAGTCATTCATAGCGGGAGGGTCCAAGAGACCCAGTACTTC. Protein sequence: CSARGGSVIHSGRVQETQYF.

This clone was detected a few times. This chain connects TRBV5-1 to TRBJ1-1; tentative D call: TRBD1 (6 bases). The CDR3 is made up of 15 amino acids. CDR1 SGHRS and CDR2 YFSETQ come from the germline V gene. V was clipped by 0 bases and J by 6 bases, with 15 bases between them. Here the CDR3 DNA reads TGCGCCAGCAGCTTGGTATCGGGGGGCGGTTCTGAAGCTTTCTTT. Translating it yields CASSLVSGGGSEAFF. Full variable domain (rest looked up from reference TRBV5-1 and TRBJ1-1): KAGVTQTPRYLIKTRGQQVTLSCSPISGHRSVSWYQQTPGQGLQFLFEYFSETQRNKGNFPGRFSGRQFSNSRSEMNVSTLELGDSALYLCASSLVSGGGSEAFFGQGTRLTVV.

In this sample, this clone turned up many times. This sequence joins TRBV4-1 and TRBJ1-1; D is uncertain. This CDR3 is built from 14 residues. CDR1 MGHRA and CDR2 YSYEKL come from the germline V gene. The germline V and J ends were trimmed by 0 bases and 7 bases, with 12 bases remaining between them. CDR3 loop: CASSQERWANEAFF. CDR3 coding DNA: TGCGCCAGCAGCCAAGAACGGTGGGCCAATGAAGCTTTCTTT.

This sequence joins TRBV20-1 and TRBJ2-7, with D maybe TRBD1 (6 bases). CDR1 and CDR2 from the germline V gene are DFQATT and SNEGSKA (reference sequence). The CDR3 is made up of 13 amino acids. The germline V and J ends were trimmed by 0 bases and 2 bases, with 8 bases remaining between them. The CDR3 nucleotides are TGCAGTGCTAGAGATAACAGGGCCTACGAGCAGTACTTC. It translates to CSARDNRAYEQYF.

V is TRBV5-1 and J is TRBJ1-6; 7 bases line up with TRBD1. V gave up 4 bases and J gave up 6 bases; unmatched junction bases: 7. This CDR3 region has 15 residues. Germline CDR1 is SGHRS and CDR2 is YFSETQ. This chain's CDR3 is CASSPRQGGNSPLHF. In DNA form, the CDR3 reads TGCGCCAGCAGCCCTAGACAGGGCGGTAATTCACCCCTCCACTTT.